This TCR beta chain derives from a study of OX40 agonist ivuxolimab in advanced cancers. Study-wide background: Prior anti-PD-1, anti-PD-L1 or anti-CTLA-4 therapy did not bar entry, and more than 35% had some.

Here immunoSEQ multiplex PCR was the method, and the copy in TCRdb shows in-frame clones only, minus some. This sample carries approximately 97,000 clones, about 86% of them seen once, and the ten largest clones take more than 5.5%. Germline CDR1 SGHTA, CDR2 FQGNSA. V lost 5 bases and J 4 bases, leaving 3 bases between the germline ends. CDR3 length: 11 amino acids. The TCR originated in an adult with an advanced solid tumor such as melanoma, head and neck, liver or kidney cancer. The sequencing used CD4+ or CD8+ T cells sorted from blood, collected in a trial of the OX40 agonist ivuxolimab. The chain links TRBV7-2 to TRBJ1-3, with D unresolved. CDR3 DNA sequence: TGTGCCAGCAGCCTGGGAAACACCATATATTTT. It translates to CASSLGNTIYF.